The entry below describes one TCR beta chain. These data belong to a study of T cell changes during pregnancy in multiple sclerosis. The CDR3 spans 15 residues. In germline, CDR1 is SGHVS, CDR2 FQNEAQ. V shed 6 bases, J shed 3 bases, and the junction held 5 bases outside the gene matches. Sequenced by immunoSEQ multiplex PCR; TCRdb stores in-frame clones only, minus some. The data contain 20,000 or so clones, around 90% of them singletons. The chain joins TRBV7-8 to TRBJ2-3; 11 bases align to TRBD1. Sequenced here: CD8+ T cells from peripheral blood mononuclear cells, sampled after pregnancy. This receptor was taken from a female donor in good health, enrolled as a control in a pregnancy study. CDR3 DNA: TGTGCCAGCAGAAGGGACAGGGGGTCGACAGATACGCAGTATTTT. Translated: CASRRDRGSTDTQYF.